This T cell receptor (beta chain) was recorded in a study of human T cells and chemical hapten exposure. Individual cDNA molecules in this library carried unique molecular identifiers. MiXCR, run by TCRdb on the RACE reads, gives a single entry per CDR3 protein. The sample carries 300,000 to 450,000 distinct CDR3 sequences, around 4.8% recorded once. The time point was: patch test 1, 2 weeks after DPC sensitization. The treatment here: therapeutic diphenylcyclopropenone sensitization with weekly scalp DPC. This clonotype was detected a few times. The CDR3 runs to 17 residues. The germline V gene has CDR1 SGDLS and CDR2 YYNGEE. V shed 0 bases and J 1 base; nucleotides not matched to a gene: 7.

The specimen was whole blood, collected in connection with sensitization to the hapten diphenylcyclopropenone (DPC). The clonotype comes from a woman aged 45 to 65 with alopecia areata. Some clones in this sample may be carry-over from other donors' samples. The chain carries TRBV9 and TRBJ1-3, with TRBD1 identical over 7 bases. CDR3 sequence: CASSVGGGIPSGNTIYF. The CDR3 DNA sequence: TGTGCCAGCAGCGTAGGAGGGGGCATCCCATCTGGAAACACCATATATTTT. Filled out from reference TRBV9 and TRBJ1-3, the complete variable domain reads DSGVTQTPKHLITATGQRVTLRCSPRSGDLSVYWYQQSLDQGLQFLIQYYNGEERAKGNILERFSAQQFPDLHSELNLSSLELGDSALYFCASSVGGGIPSGNTIYFGEGSWLTVV.